The present TCR beta chain was sequenced within a study of T-cell reconstitution after alpha-beta-depleted transplantation in children. From germline, CDR1 is ENHRY and CDR2 SYGVKD. CDR3 length: 14 residues. V was trimmed by 6 bases and J by 1 base, leaving 12 bases between them. Preparation of the TCRbeta library involved a method that used unique molecular identifiers. From the PCR reads, TCRdb called clonotypes with MiXCR, one entry per CDR3 protein. This table has about 500,000 distinct CDR3 sequences, about an eighth appearing once. This specimen consisted of PBMCs, mostly from graft donor cells, obtained 180 days after TCRalphabeta/CD19-depleted stem cell transplant. The TCR sequence derives from a female patient between 2 and 15 years old who had a stem cell transplant for aplastic anemia, so the T cells may come from the graft donor. The rearrangement links TRBV10-3 to TRBJ1-1; D might be TRBD1 (6 bases). CDR3 sequence reads: CAISGFRGNTEAFF. The CDR3 DNA is TGTGCCATCAGCGGATTCAGGGGGAACACTGAAGCTTTCTTT.